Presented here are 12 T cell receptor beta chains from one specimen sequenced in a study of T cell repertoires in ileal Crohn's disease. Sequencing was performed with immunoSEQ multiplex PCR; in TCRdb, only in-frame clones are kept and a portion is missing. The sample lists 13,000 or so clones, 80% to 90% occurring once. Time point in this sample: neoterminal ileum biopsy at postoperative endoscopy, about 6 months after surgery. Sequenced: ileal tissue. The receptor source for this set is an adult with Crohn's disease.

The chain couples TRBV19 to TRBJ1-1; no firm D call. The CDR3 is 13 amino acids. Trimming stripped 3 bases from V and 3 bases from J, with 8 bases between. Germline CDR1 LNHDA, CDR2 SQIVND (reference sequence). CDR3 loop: CASSIQYDTEAFF. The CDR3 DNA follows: TGTGCCAGTAGTATTCAGTATGACACTGAAGCTTTCTTT.

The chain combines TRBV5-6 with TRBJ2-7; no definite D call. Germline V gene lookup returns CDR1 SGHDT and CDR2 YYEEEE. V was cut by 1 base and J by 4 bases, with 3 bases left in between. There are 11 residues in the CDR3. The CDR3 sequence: CASSLQYEQYF. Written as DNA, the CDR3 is TGTGCCAGCAGCTTGCAGTACGAGCAGTACTTC.

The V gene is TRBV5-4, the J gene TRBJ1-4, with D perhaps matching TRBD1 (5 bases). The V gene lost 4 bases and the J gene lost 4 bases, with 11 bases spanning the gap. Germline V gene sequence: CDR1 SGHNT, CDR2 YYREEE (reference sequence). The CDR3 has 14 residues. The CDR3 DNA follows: TGTGCCAGCAGCAGAGACAGAGTTAATGAAAAACTGTTTTTT. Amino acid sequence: CASSRDRVNEKLFF. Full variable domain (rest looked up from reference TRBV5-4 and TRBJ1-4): ETGVTQSPTHLIKTRGQQVTLRCSSQSGHNTVSWYQQALGQGPQFIFQYYREEENGRGNFPPRFSGLQFPNYSSELNVNALELDDSALYLCASSRDRVNEKLFFGSGTQLSVL.

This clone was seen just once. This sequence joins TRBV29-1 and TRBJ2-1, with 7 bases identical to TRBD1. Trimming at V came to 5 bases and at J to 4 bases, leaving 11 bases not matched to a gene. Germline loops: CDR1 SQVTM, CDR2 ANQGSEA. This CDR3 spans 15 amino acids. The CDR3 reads CSVKGGRDGYNEQFF. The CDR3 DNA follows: TGCAGCGTTAAAGGGGGCAGGGATGGGTACAATGAGCAGTTCTTC.

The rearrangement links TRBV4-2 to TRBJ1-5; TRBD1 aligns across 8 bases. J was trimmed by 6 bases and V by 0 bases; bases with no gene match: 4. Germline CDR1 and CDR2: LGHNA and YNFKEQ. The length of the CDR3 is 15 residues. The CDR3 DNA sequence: TGTGCCAGCAGCCAAGAGGACAGGGAACGTCAGCCCCAGCATTTT. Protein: CASSQEDRERQPQHF.

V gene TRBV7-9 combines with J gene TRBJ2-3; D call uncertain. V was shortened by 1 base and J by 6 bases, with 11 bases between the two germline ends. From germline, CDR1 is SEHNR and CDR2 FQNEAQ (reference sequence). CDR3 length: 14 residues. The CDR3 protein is CASSLGLVTDTQYF. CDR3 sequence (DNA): TGTGCCAGCAGCTTAGGGCTAGTCACCGATACGCAGTATTTT.

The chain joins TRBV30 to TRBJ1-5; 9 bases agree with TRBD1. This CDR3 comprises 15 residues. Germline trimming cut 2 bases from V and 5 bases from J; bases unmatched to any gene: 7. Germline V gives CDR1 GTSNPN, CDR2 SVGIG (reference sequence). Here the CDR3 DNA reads TGTGCCTGGAGTTACCGGGACAGGGTGGATCAGCCCCAGCATTTT. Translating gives CAWSYRDRVDQPQHF.

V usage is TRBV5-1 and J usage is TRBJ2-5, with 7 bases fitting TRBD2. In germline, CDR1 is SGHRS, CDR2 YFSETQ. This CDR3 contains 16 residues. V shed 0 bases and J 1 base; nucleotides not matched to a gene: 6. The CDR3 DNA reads TGCGCCAGCAGCTTGGAGGCGGGGGTTGTCCAAGAGACCCAGTACTTC. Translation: CASSLEAGVVQETQYF. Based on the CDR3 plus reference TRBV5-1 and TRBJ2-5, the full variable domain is KAGVTQTPRYLIKTRGQQVTLSCSPISGHRSVSWYQQTPGQGLQFLFEYFSETQRNKGNFPGRFSGRQFSNSRSEMNVSTLELGDSALYLCASSLEAGVVQETQYFGPGTRLLVL.

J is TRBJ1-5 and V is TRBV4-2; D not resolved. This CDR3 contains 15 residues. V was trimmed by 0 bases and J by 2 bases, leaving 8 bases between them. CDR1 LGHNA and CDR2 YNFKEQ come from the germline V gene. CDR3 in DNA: TGTGCCAGCAGCCAAGATCTGGCAGGCAATCAGCCCCAGCATTTT. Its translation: CASSQDLAGNQPQHF.

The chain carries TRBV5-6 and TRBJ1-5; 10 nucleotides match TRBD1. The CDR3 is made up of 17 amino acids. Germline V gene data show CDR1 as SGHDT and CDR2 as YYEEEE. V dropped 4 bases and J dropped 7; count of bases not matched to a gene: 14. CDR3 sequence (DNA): TGTGCCAGCAGCGCCCACCGGGACAGGGGTCTCAGGCAGCCCCAGCATTTT. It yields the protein CASSAHRDRGLRQPQHF.

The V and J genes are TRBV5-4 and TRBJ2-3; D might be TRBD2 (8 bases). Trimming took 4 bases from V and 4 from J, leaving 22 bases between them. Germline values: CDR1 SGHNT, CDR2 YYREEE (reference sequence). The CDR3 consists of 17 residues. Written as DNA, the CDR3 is TGTGCCAGCAGCCGGAGGGGCGGGGGGCAGGGGGCAGATACGCAGTATTTT. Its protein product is CASSRRGGGQGADTQYF.

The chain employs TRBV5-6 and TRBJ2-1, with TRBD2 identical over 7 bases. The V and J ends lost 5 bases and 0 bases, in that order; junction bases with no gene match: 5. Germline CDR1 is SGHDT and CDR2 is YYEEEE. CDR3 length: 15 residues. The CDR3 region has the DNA TGTGCCAGCAGGGTCACTAGCGACTCCTACAATGAGCAGTTCTTC. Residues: CASRVTSDSYNEQFF.